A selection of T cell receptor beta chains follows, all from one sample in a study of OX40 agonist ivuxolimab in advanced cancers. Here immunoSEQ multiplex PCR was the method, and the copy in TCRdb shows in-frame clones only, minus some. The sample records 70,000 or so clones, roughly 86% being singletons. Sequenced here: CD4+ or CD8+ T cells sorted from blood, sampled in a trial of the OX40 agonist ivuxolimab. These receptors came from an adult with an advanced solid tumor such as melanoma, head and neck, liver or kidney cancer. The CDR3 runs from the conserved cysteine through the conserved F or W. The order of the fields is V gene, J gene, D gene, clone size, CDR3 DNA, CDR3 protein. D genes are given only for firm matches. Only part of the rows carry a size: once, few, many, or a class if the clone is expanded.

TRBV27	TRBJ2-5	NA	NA	TGTGCCAGCAGTTCACGTCAGACCCAGTACTTC	CASSSRQTQYF
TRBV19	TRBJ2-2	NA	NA	TGTGCCAGTAGTACAACCGGGACGGGAAACACCGGGGAGCTGTTTTTT	CASSTTGTGNTGELFF
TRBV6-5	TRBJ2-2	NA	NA	TGTGCCAGCAGGGTGAAGGCCGGGGAGCTGTTTTTT	CASRVKAGELFF
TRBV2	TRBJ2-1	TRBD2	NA	TGTGCCAGCAGTGTCGAAGCGGGGATAAAAAATGAGCAGTTCTTC	CASSVEAGIKNEQFF
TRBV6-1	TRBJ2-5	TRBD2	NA	TGTGCCAGCAGCGAGGGACTAGCGGAAAAAAAGACCCAGTACTTC	CASSEGLAEKKTQYF
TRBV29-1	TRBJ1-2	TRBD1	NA	TGCAGCGCCCAGAGACAGGGGTTAGTTGGGGGCTACACCTTC	CSAQRQGLVGGYTF
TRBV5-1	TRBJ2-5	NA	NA	TGCGCCAGCAGCTCGACAGGGAGGGAGACCCAGTACTTC	CASSSTGRETQYF
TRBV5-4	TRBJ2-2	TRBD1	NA	TGTGCCGGCAGCTTGCCGACAGGGACCGGGGAGCTGTTTTTT	CAGSLPTGTGELFF
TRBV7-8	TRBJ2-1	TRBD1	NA	TGTGCCAGCAGCGAACGGTCGACAGGGGACAACAATGAGCAGTTCTTC	CASSERSTGDNNEQFF
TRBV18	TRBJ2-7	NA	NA	TGTGCCAGCTCACCACAGGGGATAGGAGAGCAGTACTTC	CASSPQGIGEQYF
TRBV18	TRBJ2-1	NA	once	TGTGCCAGCTCAGGACAGAACAATGAGCAGTTCTTC	CASSGQNNEQFF
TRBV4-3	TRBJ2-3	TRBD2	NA	TGCGCCAGCAGCCACCAGCTAGCGGGGGGGACAGATACGCAGTATTTT	CASSHQLAGGTDTQYF
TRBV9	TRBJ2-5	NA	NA	TGTGCCAGCAGCTTTCAAGAGACGACCCAGTACTTC	CASSFQETTQYF
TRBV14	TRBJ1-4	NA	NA	TGTGCCAGCAGCCCTCAACAGGGAATCAATGAAAAACTGTTTTTT	CASSPQQGINEKLFF
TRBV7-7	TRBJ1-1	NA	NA	TGTGCCAGCAGCTCCGCTCTGAACACTGAAGCTTTCTTT	CASSSALNTEAFF
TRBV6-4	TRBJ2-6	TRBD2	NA	TGTGCCAGCAGTGAAAATGACGGGAGGGCAGCTGGGGCCAACGTCCTGACTTTC	CASSENDGRAAGANVLTF
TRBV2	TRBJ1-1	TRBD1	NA	TGTGCCAGCAGTCAACAGGGGAGGGACACTGAAGCTTTCTTT	CASSQQGRDTEAFF
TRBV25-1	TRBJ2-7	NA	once	TGTGCCAGCAGTCACAGGAGCTACGAGGAGCAGTACTTC	CASSHRSYEEQYF
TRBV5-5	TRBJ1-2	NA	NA	TGTGCCAGCAGCTTGGGCCCCTCACAGGGCGGGGGTGGCTACACCTTC	CASSLGPSQGGGGYTF
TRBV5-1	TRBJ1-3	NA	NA	TGCGCCAGCAGCTTGGGCCATTGGGATGGAAACACCATATATTTT	CASSLGHWDGNTIYF
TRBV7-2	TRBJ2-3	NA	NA	TGTGCCAGCAGCCCCATCAGCGTGGCAGATACGCAGTATTTT	CASSPISVADTQYF
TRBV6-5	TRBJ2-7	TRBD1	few	TGTGCCAGCAGTTACGGGGGACAGGGGGAACAGTACTTC	CASSYGGQGEQYF
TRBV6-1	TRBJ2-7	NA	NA	TGTGCCAGCAGTGCTGGACGGGCCTACGAGCAGTACTTC	CASSAGRAYEQYF
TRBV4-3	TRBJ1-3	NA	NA	TGCGCCAGCAGCCAAGGGGCGAACACCATATATTTT	CASSQGANTIYF